This entry lists 29 T cell receptor beta chains sequenced from one sample in a study of radiation and T cells in renal cell carcinoma (TCRdb year 2020). Reading the label with the study, this specimen's time point is: blood 2 weeks post-SBRT. The sample's treatment or condition label is to be understood as: 15 Gy SBRT to primary tumor, nephrectomy 4 weeks later. The library came from the immunoSEQ multiplex PCR assay. Sourced from immuneACCESS, this table was stored by TCRdb with only in-frame sequences that have V and J called. A share of the clones is absent; for the studies checked, an unresolved V gene accounts for under half, and the remainder has no known explanation. The sample has roughly 120,000 clones on record, approximately 80% of them singletons. Over 1.5% of the sample is held by the ten biggest clonotypes. This sample comprised blood, obtained from a patient whose treatment included radiotherapy and nephrectomy. These receptors were taken from a woman in her sixties or seventies with renal cell carcinoma.

CDR3 coding DNA: TGTGCCAGCAGTTACTCGGGGGTGGGCTACACCTTC. Protein sequence: CASSYSGVGYTF. The V call is TRBV6-6, the J call TRBJ1-2; D is possibly TRBD1 (5 bases). Per the germline V gene, CDR1 is MNHNY and CDR2 is SVGAGI (reference sequence). The CDR3 runs to 12 residues. V dropped 0 bases and J dropped 8 bases, with 7 bases sitting between them.

The CDR3 DNA reads TGTGCCAGCAGTCGGGACAGTAGCGGAACCTACGAGCAGTACTTC. Protein: CASSRDSSGTYEQYF. This rearrangement joins TRBV7-2 to TRBJ2-7; weak D call: TRBD1 (7 bases). The V gene lost 6 bases and the J gene lost 2 bases, with 17 bases spanning the gap. The CDR3 loop spans 15 amino acids. Germline V gene lookup returns CDR1 SGHTA and CDR2 FQGNSA. The whole variable domain, filled in from reference TRBV7-2 and TRBJ2-7, reads GAGVSQSPSNKVTEKGKDVELRCDPISGHTALYWYRQSLGQGLEFLIYFQGNSAPDKSGLPSDRFSAERTGGSVSTLTIQRTQQEDSAVYLCASSRDSSGTYEQYFGPGTRLTVT.

The chain carries TRBV6-1 and TRBJ1-3; no clear D. This CDR3 has 14 amino acids. With 6 bases removed from V and 0 bases from J, the gap between germline ends came to 9 bases. Germline lookup yields CDR1 MNHNS and CDR2 SASEGT. Here the CDR3 reads CASSPRFSGNTIYF. DNA of the CDR3: TGTGCCAGCAGCCCAAGATTCTCTGGAAACACCATATATTTT.

Only a few counts were recorded for this clone. The rearrangement uses TRBV5-6 and TRBJ2-5; D might be TRBD1 or TRBD2, each matching 5 bases. Trimming left V 0 bases short and J 5 bases short, with 11 bases between. Germline V gene lookup returns CDR1 SGHDT and CDR2 YYEEEE. The CDR3 contains 14 residues. The CDR3 here is CASSLGGGRETQYF. The CDR3 nucleotides read TGTGCCAGCAGCTTGGGTGGGGGACGGGAGACCCAGTACTTC.

This clone was observed once. The chain has TRBV6-6 and TRBJ1-4, with TRBD1 identical over 7 bases. V lost 6 bases and J lost 5; bases outside the gene matches: 6. CDR1 and CDR2 from the germline V gene are MNHNY and SVGAGI (reference sequence). The CDR3 loop spans 14 amino acids. The CDR3 here is CASRATGPNEKLFF. In DNA, the CDR3 is TGTGCCAGCAGAGCGACAGGGCCAAATGAAAAACTGTTTTTT.

The CDR3 region has the DNA TGTGCCAGCAGCTTGGAGGACAGTCGTAATCAGCCCCAGCATTTT. It codes for CASSLEDSRNQPQHF. The rearrangement links TRBV7-9 to TRBJ1-5, with D tentatively TRBD1 (6 bases). CDR3 length: 15 residues. V lost 3 bases and J lost 4, with 13 bases in between. Germline V gene sequence: CDR1 SEHNR, CDR2 FQNEAQ (reference sequence).

At least ten counts were recorded for this clone. A read error may account for a junction end that differs from germline. This sequence joins TRBV6-5 and TRBJ2-5; 8 nucleotides align to TRBD1. Per the germline V gene, CDR1 is MNHEY and CDR2 is SVGAGI. This CDR3 spans 13 amino acids. The CDR3 loop is CASSYSLGGRGHF. The CDR3 DNA reads as TGTGCCAGCAGTTACTCGTTGGGGGGCAGGGGGCACTTC.

The V gene is TRBV2, the J gene TRBJ2-1; unclear D gene. This CDR3 spans 13 amino acids. V lost 4 bases and J lost 5, with 9 bases in between. Per germline, CDR1 SNHLY and CDR2 FYNNEI. The CDR3 sequence is CASSAPDDNEQFF. The CDR3 region has the DNA TGTGCCAGCAGTGCCCCAGACGACAATGAGCAGTTCTTC. Based on the CDR3 plus reference TRBV2 and TRBJ2-1, the full variable domain is EPEVTQTPSHQVTQMGQEVILRCVPISNHLYFYWYRQILGQKVEFLVSFYNNEISEKSEIFDDQFSVERPDGSNFTLKIRSTKLEDSAMYFCASSAPDDNEQFFGPGTRLTVL.

The chain recombines TRBV14 with TRBJ1-6; perhaps TRBD1 as D (5 bases). The CDR3 spans 13 residues. V gave up 1 base and J gave up 8 bases, with 6 bases separating them. Germline loops: CDR1 SGHDN, CDR2 FVKESK. The DNA of the CDR3 is TGTGCCAGCAGCCAAGTGACAGATTCACCCCTCCACTTT. It yields the protein CASSQVTDSPLHF.

This clone came up a few times. The chain is built from TRBV2 and TRBJ1-1; D gene ambiguous. This CDR3 has 14 amino acids. The germline CDR1 and CDR2 sequences are SNHLY and FYNNEI. V lost 5 bases and J lost 1, with 11 bases in between. Here the CDR3 DNA reads TGTGCCAGCAGTAAGGACGAACCGAACACTGAAGCTTTCTTT. This gives the protein CASSKDEPNTEAFF.

This clone has more than one count but fewer than ten. The gene calls are TRBV28 and TRBJ1-5; the match to TRBD1 covers 9 bases. V lost 6 bases and J lost 6; bases outside the gene matches: 9. Germline-derived CDR1 and CDR2 are MDHEN and SYDVKM. The CDR3 runs 15 residues. CDR3 sequence (DNA): TGTGCCAGCAGCCCACAGGGGGCGTTCGGTCAGCCCCAGCATTTT. It codes for CASSPQGAFGQPQHF.

The chain is built from TRBV21-1 and TRBJ2-7. TRBV21-1 is a recognized pseudogene. The CDR3 length is 16 residues. CDR3 DNA: TGTGCCAGCAGCAAAGCGCTAGGGCTCAGCTCCTACGAGCAGTACTTC. It is translated as CASSKALGLSSYEQYF.

The J gene is TRBJ2-2, the V gene TRBV5-1, with 10 bases matching TRBD1. CDR3 size: 16 residues. Germline-derived CDR1 and CDR2 are SGHRS and YFSETQ. Trimming took 0 bases from V and 4 from J; bases not matched to a gene: 3. CDR3 amino acids: CASSLAGTGATGELFF. CDR3 DNA sequence: TGCGCCAGCAGCTTGGCCGGGACAGGGGCCACCGGGGAGCTGTTTTTT.

The chain carries TRBV5-4 and TRBJ1-4; D is uncertain. Germline-derived CDR1 and CDR2 are SGHNT and YYREEE (reference sequence). The CDR3 is made up of 13 amino acids. V shed 4 bases and J shed 4 bases, with 8 bases lying between them. The CDR3 loop is CASSLLHNEKLFF. The DNA of the CDR3 is TGTGCCAGCAGCCTCCTCCATAATGAAAAACTGTTTTTT.

CDR3 amino acids: CASSPSGGSGEQFF. In nucleotides, the CDR3 is TGTGCCAGCAGCCCTAGCGGGGGTTCAGGGGAGCAGTTCTTC. V and J are TRBV7-6 and TRBJ2-1, with 10 bases aligning to TRBD2. The V segment lost 5 bases and the J segment 10 bases; nucleotides outside the gene matches: 8. The germline CDR1 and CDR2 sequences are SGHVS and FNYEAQ. The CDR3 totals 14 residues. The variable domain in full, completed from reference TRBV7-6 and TRBJ2-1, reads GAGVSQSPRYKVTKRGQDVALRCDPISGHVSLYWYRQALGQGPEFLTYFNYEAQQDKSGLPNDRFSAERPEGSISTLTIQRTEQRDSAMYRCASSPSGGSGEQFFGPGTRLTVL.

The V gene is TRBV19, the J gene TRBJ1-2, with 9 bases fitting TRBD1. V was clipped by 5 bases and J by 3 bases; unmatched bases: 1. The CDR3 covers 13 residues. CDR1 LNHDA and CDR2 SQIVND come from the germline V gene (reference sequence). Written as DNA, the CDR3 is TGTGCCAGTAGTCGGGACAGGGACTATGGCTACACCTTC. This sequence encodes CASSRDRDYGYTF.

The chain combines TRBV9 with TRBJ1-2; D is perhaps TRBD1 (5 bases). CDR3 length: 13 amino acids. Deletions cut 0 bases from V and 8 bases from J, with 11 bases between. Germline lookup yields CDR1 SGDLS and CDR2 YYNGEE. Here the CDR3 reads CASSVEGGAGYTF. CDR3 DNA: TGTGCCAGCAGCGTAGAGGGAGGGGCAGGCTACACCTTC.

The chain employs TRBV4-3 and TRBJ2-7; D is perhaps TRBD2 (6 bases). This CDR3 has 14 residues. Germline V gene sequence: CDR1 LGHNA, CDR2 YSLEER. V lost 4 bases, J lost 4 bases, and 14 bases lay in between. CDR3 nucleotide sequence: TGCGCCAGCAGCCCCGGGAGAAGAGGGTACGAGCAGTACTTC. Translating gives CASSPGRRGYEQYF.

The V gene is TRBV19, the J gene TRBJ1-3, with D unresolved. CDR3 size: 13 residues. Germline V gene sequence: CDR1 LNHDA, CDR2 SQIVND (reference sequence). V lost 5 bases and J 8 bases, leaving 13 bases between the germline ends. CDR3 bases: TGTGCCAGTAGTCCCGAAGGGTCGGACACCATATATTTT. Translating gives CASSPEGSDTIYF.

At least ten counts were recorded for this clone. CDR3 nucleotides: TGTGCCAGCAGGGAGAGGACAGCTAATTCACCCCTCCACTTT. Its protein is CASRERTANSPLHF. The chain combines TRBV2 with TRBJ1-6; D is perhaps TRBD1 (6 bases). Germline V lookup: CDR1 SNHLY, CDR2 FYNNEI. Trimming took 6 bases from V and 6 from J, leaving 12 bases between them. The CDR3 is 14 residues long.

This chain uses TRBV5-6 with TRBJ1-3; TRBD1 is a possible D gene (5 bases). Germline CDR1 reads SGHDT; CDR2 reads YYEEEE. Trimming pared 4 bases from V and 0 bases from J, leaving 17 bases between. The CDR3 has 17 residues. CDR3 sequence reads: CASSPRGRQSSGNTIYF. CDR3 nucleotide sequence: TGTGCCAGCAGCCCGAGGGGACGGCAAAGCTCTGGAAACACCATATATTTT.

The J gene is TRBJ1-4, the V gene TRBV5-1, with TRBD1 matching 7 bases. V dropped 4 bases and J dropped 0; count of bases not matched to a gene: 6. Germline CDR1 is SGHRS and CDR2 is YFSETQ. The CDR3 loop spans 16 amino acids. The CDR3 DNA reads as TGCGCCAGCAGCACCGGGACAGAAGCAACTAATGAAAAACTGTTTTTT. Its translation: CASSTGTEATNEKLFF. Using reference TRBV5-1 and TRBJ1-4 for the parts outside the CDR3, the full variable domain is KAGVTQTPRYLIKTRGQQVTLSCSPISGHRSVSWYQQTPGQGLQFLFEYFSETQRNKGNFPGRFSGRQFSNSRSEMNVSTLELGDSALYLCASSTGTEATNEKLFFGSGTQLSVL.

The rearrangement joins TRBV27 to TRBJ2-3; 13 nucleotides match TRBD2. Trimming at V came to 6 bases and at J to 7 bases, leaving 7 bases not matched to a gene. The CDR3 totals 15 residues. CDR1 is MNHEY and CDR2 is SMNVEV in the germline V gene (reference sequence). CDR3 DNA sequence: TGTGCCAGCAGCACTACTAGCGGGGGGGCAAATACGCAGTATTTT. This encodes CASSTTSGGANTQYF.

The chain carries TRBV6-6 and TRBJ1-2, with a tentative D call TRBD1 (5 bases). Deletions cut 2 bases from V and 2 bases from J, with 9 bases between. The CDR3 is 14 residues long. CDR1 is MNHNY and CDR2 is SVGAGI in the germline V gene (reference sequence). CDR3 protein: CASSYRGGNYGYTF. CDR3 in DNA: TGTGCCAGCAGTTACAGGGGAGGCAACTATGGCTACACCTTC.

This clone was seen more than once but under ten times. J is TRBJ1-2 and V is TRBV7-3; D might be TRBD1 (6 bases). The germline V gene has CDR1 SGHTA and CDR2 FQGTGA. The CDR3 consists of 13 residues. With 1 base removed from V and 8 bases from J, the gap between germline ends came to 11 bases. This CDR3 is CASSLSGQGGYTF. The CDR3 nucleotides are TGTGCCAGCAGCTTAAGTGGCCAGGGGGGCTACACCTTC.

The V and J genes are TRBV5-4 and TRBJ1-2; the match to TRBD1 covers 8 bases. CDR3 size: 14 residues. Trimming at V came to 3 bases and at J to 3 bases, leaving 4 bases not matched to a gene. The germline V gene encodes CDR1 SGHNT and CDR2 YYREEE (reference sequence). This CDR3 reads CASSSQQGDYGYTF. The CDR3 DNA sequence: TGTGCCAGCAGCTCTCAACAGGGGGACTATGGCTACACCTTC.

The chain combines TRBV7-2 with TRBJ2-5, with 10 bases aligning to TRBD2. V shed 5 bases and J 2 bases; nucleotides not matched to a gene: 11. The CDR3 extends over 17 amino acids. Germline V gene sequence: CDR1 SGHTA, CDR2 FQGNSA. CDR3 in amino acids: CASSPRPVAGGQETQYF. CDR3 bases: TGTGCCAGCAGCCCCCGACCAGTAGCGGGAGGACAAGAGACCCAGTACTTC.

The J gene is TRBJ2-1, the V gene TRBV6-5, with D perhaps assigned TRBD1 or TRBD2 (5 bases each). Germline V gives CDR1 MNHEY, CDR2 SVGAGI. The CDR3 runs to 13 residues. Trimming took off 5 bases at V and 9 bases at J, with 14 bases between the two ends. The CDR3 loop is CASSGGDLGEQFF. The CDR3 DNA sequence: TGTGCCAGCAGTGGGGGAGATCTAGGTGAGCAGTTCTTC.

The chain combines TRBV6-5 with TRBJ1-3; 7 nucleotides agree with TRBD1. The junction had 5 bases not matched to a gene; V was cut back by 6 bases and J by 0 bases. The CDR3 spans 15 residues. In germline, CDR1 is MNHEY, CDR2 SVGAGI. The CDR3 loop is CASSYGTASGNTIYF. The CDR3 nucleotides are TGTGCCAGCAGCTATGGGACAGCCTCTGGAAACACCATATATTTT.